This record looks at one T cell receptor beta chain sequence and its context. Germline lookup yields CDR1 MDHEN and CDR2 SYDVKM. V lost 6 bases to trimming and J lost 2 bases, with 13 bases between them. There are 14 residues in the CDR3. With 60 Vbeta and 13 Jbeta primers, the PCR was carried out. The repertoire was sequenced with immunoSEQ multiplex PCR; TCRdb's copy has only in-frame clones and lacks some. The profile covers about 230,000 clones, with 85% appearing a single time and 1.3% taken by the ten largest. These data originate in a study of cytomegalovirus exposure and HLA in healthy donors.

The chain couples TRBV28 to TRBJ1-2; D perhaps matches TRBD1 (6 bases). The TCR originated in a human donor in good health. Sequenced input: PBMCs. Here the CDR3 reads CASSLGGWNYGYTF. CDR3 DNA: TGTGCCAGCAGCCTAGGGGGTTGGAACTATGGCTACACCTTC.